These T cell receptor beta chains were read from a single sample in a study of regulatory T cells in long-lasting Graves disease. TCRdb passed the multiplex PCR reads through MiXCR, listing each CDR3 protein once. The data show 350,000 to 500,000 distinct CDR3 sequences, roughly 15% seen once. These sequences were also reported in another study, on T cells in Graves' hyperthyroidism and ophthalmopathy.

This specimen was peripheral blood mononuclear cells (PBMCs), taken at new diagnosis, from a patient treated with antithyroid drugs. The receptor set was obtained from a woman aged 45-60 years with Graves disease. Each CDR3 is given with its conserved first and last residue. D genes are given only for firm matches. A clone size is listed for some rows: how often the clone was seen (once, few, many), or a class if it is expanded.

clone_size d_call j_call v_call cdr3_aa cdr3_nt
- - TRBJ2-1 TRBV3-1 CASSQGGAHNEQFF TGTGCCAGCAGCCAAGGGGGGGCCCACAATGAGCAGTTCTTC
- - TRBJ1-6 TRBV10-3 CAITHSYNSPLHF TGTGCCATCACCCACTCCTATAATTCACCCCTCCACTTT
many TRBD2 TRBJ2-1 TRBV29-1 CSVEKAGEGGVYNEQFF TGCAGCGTTGAAAAAGCGGGAGAGGGGGGGGTATACAATGAGCAGTTCTTC
- TRBD2 TRBJ2-3 TRBV5-8 CASSPVLAGITDTQYF TGTGCCAGCAGCCCGGTGCTAGCGGGTATCACAGATACGCAGTATTTT
few TRBD1 TRBJ2-7 TRBV20-1 CSARAGTGVYEQYF TGCAGTGCTAGAGCCGGGACAGGGGTTTACGAGCAGTACTTC
- - TRBJ2-3 TRBV7-9 CASSADGDTQYF TGTGCCAGCAGCGCCGACGGGGATACGCAGTATTTT
- TRBD2 TRBJ2-5 TRBV12-3/TRBV12-4 CASSWTRRGETQYF TGTGCCAGCAGTTGGACTAGGCGGGGAGAGACCCAGTACTTC
many - TRBJ1-1 TRBV5-1 CASSLQGAEAFF TGCGCCAGCAGCTTACAGGGAGCTGAAGCTTTCTTT
many - TRBJ2-1 TRBV10-2 CASSDSVSQFF TGCGCCAGCAGTGATAGCGTCTCGCAGTTCTTC
many - TRBJ2-3 TRBV7-3 CASSLTPYPGDTQYF TGTGCCAGCAGCTTAACCCCATATCCCGGAGATACGCAGTATTTT
many TRBD1 TRBJ1-1 TRBV12-3/TRBV12-4 CASSIDRANTEAFF TGTGCCAGCAGCATAGACAGGGCGAACACTGAAGCTTTCTTT
many TRBD2 TRBJ2-5 TRBV27 CASSPRLAGRETQYF TGTGCCAGCAGTCCAAGACTAGCGGGCCGGGAGACCCAGTACTTC
few - TRBJ2-1 TRBV4-1 CASSQVGYNEQFF TGCGCCAGCAGCCAAGTTGGTTACAATGAGCAGTTCTTC
many - TRBJ2-3 TRBV3-1 CASSQDIPFTDTQYF TGTGCCAGCAGCCAAGATATCCCTTTCACAGATACGCAGTATTTT
many - TRBJ1-6 TRBV12-3/TRBV12-4 CASSLSSGTNSPLHF TGTGCCAGCAGTTTATCGTCAGGGACGAATTCACCCCTCCACTTT
few - TRBJ1-1 TRBV29-1 CSVDNQGHTEAFF TGCAGCGTAGATAATCAGGGGCACACTGAAGCTTTCTTT
many - TRBJ2-7 TRBV28 CASSSKGHYGNEQYF TGTGCCAGCAGTTCAAAGGGCCATTACGGAAACGAGCAGTACTTC
many TRBD2 TRBJ2-3 TRBV28 CASSPRTSGVTDTQYF TGTGCCAGCAGCCCCCGGACTAGCGGGGTCACAGATACGCAGTATTTT
many - TRBJ2-1 TRBV28 CASSFTAYNEQFF TGTGCCAGCAGTTTTACAGCATACAATGAGCAGTTCTTC
few TRBD2 TRBJ2-3 TRBV20-1 CSARSLAGGGGSTDTQYF TGCAGTGCTAGATCACTAGCGGGAGGAGGGGGGAGCACAGATACGCAGTATTTT
many TRBD2 TRBJ2-1 TRBV7-8 CASSLDEGLAGKYNEQFF TGTGCCAGCAGCTTAGACGAAGGACTAGCGGGAAAATACAATGAGCAGTTCTTC
- - TRBJ1-4 TRBV27 CASRPGRANNEKLFF TGTGCCAGCAGGCCGGGACGAGCGAATAATGAAAAACTGTTTTTT
many - TRBJ2-7 TRBV5-6 CASSLVDNSYEQYF TGTGCCAGCAGCTTGGTGGACAACTCCTACGAGCAGTACTTC
many - TRBJ1-1 TRBV29-1 CSVDRGQITEAFF TGCAGCGTCGACCGTGGACAGATCACTGAAGCTTTCTTT
- TRBD2 TRBJ2-1 TRBV13 CASSILPGLQSSYNEQFF TGTGCCAGCAGCATTCTACCGGGACTACAGAGCTCCTACAATGAGCAGTTCTTC
few - TRBJ2-7 TRBV7-9 CASSEGTVSYEQYF TGTGCCAGCAGCGAGGGGACGGTGAGCTACGAGCAGTACTTC
many - TRBJ1-1 TRBV2 CASSDVENTEAFF TGTGCCAGCAGTGATGTGGAGAACACTGAAGCTTTCTTT
- - TRBJ2-3 TRBV14 CASSQGVLYGTQYF TGTGCCAGCAGCCAAGGAGTCCTCTACGGTACGCAGTATTTT
many - TRBJ2-3 TRBV7-3 CASAVSAATSTDTQYF TGTGCCAGCGCCGTCTCAGCGGCAACTAGCACAGATACGCAGTATTTT
- - TRBJ1-2 TRBV5-6 CASSLTRAYGYTF TGTGCCAGCAGCTTGACCAGGGCCTATGGCTACACCTTC
few - TRBJ2-7 TRBV12-3/TRBV12-4 CASSLWDRGGEQYF TGTGCCAGCAGTTTGTGGGATAGGGGAGGAGAGCAGTACTTC
many TRBD2 TRBJ2-5 TRBV9 CASSTQTTSGSAVETQYF TGTGCCAGCAGCACTCAAACCACTAGCGGGAGCGCCGTAGAGACCCAGTACTTC
many - TRBJ2-1 TRBV28 CASSLLIRGQEQFF TGTGCCAGCAGTTTACTCATACGGGGGCAGGAGCAGTTCTTC
- TRBD2 TRBJ2-2 TRBV5-1 CASSIFSGSPGELFF TGTGCCAGCAGTATCTTTAGCGGGAGCCCCGGGGAGCTGTTTTTT
many TRBD2 TRBJ2-1 TRBV24-1 CATSDFTSGSSYNEQFF TGTGCCACCAGTGATTTCACCAGCGGGAGCTCCTACAATGAGCAGTTCTTC
- TRBD1 TRBJ1-5 TRBV27 CASSTTGTGAEPQHF TGTGCCAGCAGTACAACCGGGACAGGGGCCGAGCCCCAGCATTTT
many - TRBJ2-5 TRBV7-9 CASQKQIQETQYF TGTGCCAGCCAGAAACAGATTCAAGAGACCCAGTACTTC
many - TRBJ2-7 TRBV6-1 CASRGAYEQYF TGTGCCAGCAGGGGAGCCTACGAGCAGTACTTC
many - TRBJ2-7 TRBV30 CAWSVAGGLQYF TGTGCCTGGAGTGTCGCAGGGGGGTTGCAGTACTTC
many TRBD2 TRBJ2-1 TRBV20-1 CSANLGLAGANEQFF TGCAGTGCAAATCTCGGACTAGCGGGAGCTAATGAGCAGTTCTTC
few - TRBJ1-5 TRBV29-1 CSARNSNQPQHF TGCAGCGCGAGGAATAGCAATCAGCCCCAGCATTTT
many TRBD1 TRBJ2-7 TRBV28 CASSLPGQGADEQYF TGTGCCAGCAGTTTACCGGGACAGGGTGCCGACGAGCAGTACTTC
many TRBD2 TRBJ2-1 TRBV5-1 CASSFGTRVYNEQFF TGCGCCAGCAGCTTCGGGACTAGGGTATACAATGAGCAGTTCTTC
many TRBD2 TRBJ2-1 TRBV20-1 CSARDRLAGISYNEQFF TGCAGTGCTAGAGATCGGCTAGCGGGCATCTCCTACAATGAGCAGTTCTTC
many - TRBJ2-2 TRBV27 CASSFAVPGELFF TGTGCCAGCAGTTTTGCCGTGCCCGGGGAGCTGTTTTTT
many - TRBJ2-3 TRBV29-1 CSVDVGDTQYF TGCAGCGTTGATGTAGGAGATACGCAGTATTTT
many TRBD2 TRBJ2-1 TRBV5-1 CASSLDPSGSSYNEQFF TGCGCCAGCAGCTTGGATCCGAGCGGGAGCTCCTACAATGAGCAGTTCTTC
many - TRBJ2-7 TRBV11-2 CASSLSFVAISYEQYF TGTGCCAGCAGCTTAAGCTTTGTGGCTATCTCCTACGAGCAGTACTTC
- TRBD2 TRBJ2-6 TRBV12-3/TRBV12-4 CASSWTSGYSGANVLTF TGTGCCAGCAGTTGGACTAGCGGGTACTCTGGGGCCAACGTCCTGACTTTC